This is a list of T cell receptor beta chains from one sample in a study of blood T cell repertoires in COVID-19. The table came from immunoSEQ multiplex PCR; TCRdb's copy has only in-frame clones and leaves some out. The sample yields 150,000 to 200,000 clones, around 89% seen once. The sample comprised peripheral blood. The receptors come from a young man who had recovered from COVID-19. Both conserved end residues are part of each CDR3. D genes are given only for firm matches. Clone size appears in some rows only: once, few, many, or a class for an expanded clone.

j_gene: TRBJ1-1
v_gene: TRBV7-6
abundance: .
d_gene: .
CDR3aa: CASSLGWGGTEAFF
CDR3nt: TGTGCCAGCAGCTTAGGCTGGGGAGGGACTGAAGCTTTCTTT

j_gene: TRBJ2-7
v_gene: TRBV9
abundance: .
d_gene: .
CDR3aa: CASSVALEGERSVREQYF
CDR3nt: TGTGCCAGCAGCGTAGCCTTAGAGGGGGAACGGTCTGTGAGGGAGCAGTACTTC

j_gene: TRBJ1-1
v_gene: TRBV6-5
abundance: .
d_gene: .
CDR3aa: CASWGGDTEAFF
CDR3nt: TGTGCCAGCTGGGGGGGCGACACTGAAGCTTTCTTT

j_gene: TRBJ1-6
v_gene: TRBV7-9
abundance: .
d_gene: .
CDR3aa: CASSSQGGSSYNSPLHF
CDR3nt: TGTGCCAGCAGCTCACAGGGAGGGAGCTCCTATAATTCACCCCTCCACTTT

j_gene: TRBJ1-1
v_gene: TRBV4-3
abundance: few
d_gene: .
CDR3aa: CASSQDFSTRGLKAFF
CDR3nt: TGCGCCAGCAGCCAAGATTTTTCGACGCGGGGCCTGAAGGCTTTCTTT

j_gene: TRBJ1-2
v_gene: TRBV27
abundance: .
d_gene: .
CDR3aa: CASSLASDYGYTF
CDR3nt: TGTGCCAGCAGTTTAGCGTCGGACTATGGCTACACCTTC

j_gene: TRBJ1-2
v_gene: TRBV12-3/TRBV12-4
abundance: once
d_gene: .
CDR3aa: CASSGGLGGYTF
CDR3nt: TGTGCCAGCAGTGGGGGCCTGGGGGGCTACACCTTC

j_gene: TRBJ1-4
v_gene: TRBV10-3
abundance: once
d_gene: .
CDR3aa: CAISDQRGEKLFF
CDR3nt: TGTGCCATCAGTGATCAACGGGGGGAAAAACTGTTTTTT

j_gene: TRBJ2-5
v_gene: TRBV28
abundance: many
d_gene: .
CDR3aa: CASSFRGTRNQETQYF
CDR3nt: TGTGCCAGCAGTTTTCGGGGGACCCGAAACCAAGAGACCCAGTACTTC

j_gene: TRBJ2-7
v_gene: TRBV29-1
abundance: .
d_gene: TRBD1
CDR3aa: CSAATGSLLYEQYF
CDR3nt: TGCAGCGCAGCGACAGGGTCTCTGCTCTACGAGCAGTACTTC

j_gene: TRBJ2-7
v_gene: TRBV11-1
abundance: .
d_gene: TRBD1
CDR3aa: CASSRTGTGSYEQYF
CDR3nt: TGTGCCAGCAGCCGAACCGGGACAGGTTCCTACGAGCAGTACTTC

j_gene: TRBJ2-7
v_gene: TRBV5-1
abundance: .
d_gene: TRBD2
CDR3aa: CASSLTSDYEQYF
CDR3nt: TGCGCCAGCAGCCTAACTAGCGACTACGAGCAGTACTTC

j_gene: TRBJ1-5
v_gene: TRBV27
abundance: .
d_gene: .
CDR3aa: CASQTRLYSNQPQHF
CDR3nt: TGTGCCAGCCAAACCAGGCTTTATAGCAATCAGCCCCAGCATTTT

j_gene: TRBJ2-7
v_gene: TRBV7-9
abundance: .
d_gene: .
CDR3aa: CASSLGSFEQYF
CDR3nt: TGTGCCAGCAGCTTAGGTTCTTTCGAGCAGTACTTC

j_gene: TRBJ1-3
v_gene: TRBV7-6
abundance: .
d_gene: TRBD1
CDR3aa: CASSWDREGASGNTIYF
CDR3nt: TGTGCCAGCAGCTGGGACAGGGAGGGGGCCTCTGGAAACACCATATATTTT

j_gene: TRBJ1-1
v_gene: TRBV4-3
abundance: .
d_gene: .
CDR3aa: CASSLGQLDTEAFF
CDR3nt: TGCGCCAGCAGCCTTGGACAGCTCGACACTGAAGCTTTCTTT

j_gene: TRBJ2-3
v_gene: TRBV5-1
abundance: few
d_gene: TRBD2
CDR3aa: CASKSAGVRDTQYF
CDR3nt: TGCGCCAGCAAGTCGGCGGGAGTACGGGATACGCAGTATTTT

j_gene: TRBJ2-4
v_gene: TRBV7-2
abundance: .
d_gene: TRBD2
CDR3aa: CASSPRTSRLAKNIQYF
CDR3nt: TGTGCCAGCAGCCCGCGGACTAGCCGGCTAGCCAAAAACATTCAGTACTTC

j_gene: TRBJ2-1
v_gene: TRBV7-7
abundance: .
d_gene: .
CDR3aa: CASSLSTLSYNEQFF
CDR3nt: TGTGCTAGCAGCTTATCCACTCTCTCCTACAATGAGCAGTTCTTC

j_gene: TRBJ2-7
v_gene: TRBV19
abundance: .
d_gene: .
CDR3aa: CASSSGGSSYEQYF
CDR3nt: TGTGCCAGTAGTAGCGGGGGCTCCTCCTACGAGCAGTACTTC

j_gene: TRBJ1-3
v_gene: TRBV25-1
abundance: .
d_gene: .
CDR3aa: CASSAGGTSGNTIYF
CDR3nt: TGTGCCAGCAGTGCGGGGGGGACCTCTGGAAACACCATATATTTT

j_gene: TRBJ1-4
v_gene: TRBV7-2
abundance: .
d_gene: .
CDR3aa: CASSSGATNEKLFF
CDR3nt: TGTGCCAGCAGCTCGGGGGCAACTAATGAAAAACTGTTTTTT

j_gene: TRBJ2-3
v_gene: TRBV10-3
abundance: .
d_gene: .
CDR3aa: CAISRGGDTQYF
CDR3nt: TGTGCCATCAGTCGGGGTGGAGATACGCAGTATTTT

j_gene: TRBJ2-2
v_gene: TRBV24-1
abundance: .
d_gene: TRBD1
CDR3aa: CATTGTANTGELFF
CDR3nt: TGTGCCACCACCGGGACAGCAAACACCGGGGAGCTGTTTTTT

j_gene: TRBJ2-1
v_gene: TRBV29-1
abundance: .
d_gene: TRBD1
CDR3aa: CSVDWWTGKNEQFF
CDR3nt: TGCAGCGTTGACTGGTGGACAGGGAAAAATGAGCAGTTCTTC

j_gene: TRBJ1-5
v_gene: TRBV19
abundance: .
d_gene: TRBD1
CDR3aa: CASRGQGGQPQHF
CDR3nt: TGTGCCAGTCGAGGACAGGGGGGTCAGCCCCAGCATTTT

j_gene: TRBJ2-3
v_gene: TRBV20-1
abundance: .
d_gene: TRBD2
CDR3aa: CSASKIAGADTQYF
CDR3nt: TGCAGTGCTAGTAAGATAGCGGGAGCAGATACGCAGTATTTT

j_gene: TRBJ2-3
v_gene: TRBV3-1/TRBV3-2
abundance: .
d_gene: .
CDR3aa: CASSQAGLITDTQYF
CDR3nt: TGTGCCAGCAGCCAGGCGGGACTCATCACAGATACGCAGTATTTT

j_gene: TRBJ2-7
v_gene: TRBV7-2
abundance: .
d_gene: .
CDR3aa: CASTEGGAPYEQYF
CDR3nt: TGTGCCAGCACAGAGGGGGGGGCCCCCTACGAGCAGTACTTC

j_gene: TRBJ1-1
v_gene: TRBV6-6
abundance: .
d_gene: .
CDR3aa: CASSYAGSTEAFF
CDR3nt: TGTGCCAGCAGTTACGCAGGGTCCACTGAAGCTTTCTTT

j_gene: TRBJ1-2
v_gene: TRBV7-2
abundance: .
d_gene: TRBD1
CDR3aa: CASSRPGQLGGYTF
CDR3nt: TGTGCCAGCAGCCGTCCGGGACAGTTGGGGGGCTACACCTTC

j_gene: TRBJ2-7
v_gene: TRBV2
abundance: .
d_gene: TRBD2
CDR3aa: CASSDGGRAAGGTYEQYF
CDR3nt: TGTGCCAGCAGTGACGGGGGCCGGGCGGCGGGAGGGACTTACGAGCAGTACTTC

j_gene: TRBJ1-1
v_gene: TRBV5-1
abundance: .
d_gene: TRBD1
CDR3aa: CASSLGGNTEAFF
CDR3nt: TGCGCCAGCAGCCTAGGGGGCAACACTGAAGCTTTCTTT

j_gene: TRBJ2-3
v_gene: TRBV5-1
abundance: .
d_gene: .
CDR3aa: CASSPPGLSGNTDTQYF
CDR3nt: TGCGCCAGCAGCCCCCCCGGTTTGAGCGGTAACACAGATACGCAGTATTTT

j_gene: TRBJ2-3
v_gene: TRBV9
abundance: once
d_gene: .
CDR3aa: CASSNQGGGTQYF
CDR3nt: TGTGCCAGCAGCAACCAGGGAGGTGGTACGCAGTATTTT

j_gene: TRBJ2-2
v_gene: TRBV30
abundance: .
d_gene: .
CDR3aa: CAWTGTGELFF
CDR3nt: TGTGCCTGGACGGGGACCGGGGAGCTGTTTTTT

j_gene: TRBJ1-2
v_gene: TRBV7-9
abundance: .
d_gene: TRBD1
CDR3aa: CASSSGQAPNYGYTF
CDR3nt: TGTGCCAGCAGCTCCGGACAGGCCCCCAACTATGGCTACACCTTC

j_gene: TRBJ1-2
v_gene: TRBV5-1
abundance: .
d_gene: TRBD1
CDR3aa: CASSFESGTGGDYGYTF
CDR3nt: TGCGCCAGCAGCTTCGAATCCGGGACAGGGGGCGACTATGGCTACACCTTC

j_gene: TRBJ2-1
v_gene: TRBV6-2/TRBV6-3
abundance: .
d_gene: TRBD1
CDR3aa: CASSRQGYNEQFF
CDR3nt: TGTGCCAGCAGCCGACAGGGATACAATGAGCAGTTCTTC

j_gene: TRBJ2-7
v_gene: TRBV12-3/TRBV12-4
abundance: .
d_gene: .
CDR3aa: CASRGDMAYEQYF
CDR3nt: TGTGCCAGCAGAGGGGACATGGCCTACGAGCAGTACTTC

j_gene: TRBJ2-2
v_gene: TRBV11-3
abundance: .
d_gene: .
CDR3aa: CASSLTNTGELFF
CDR3nt: TGTGCCAGCAGCTTGACTAACACCGGGGAGCTGTTTTTT

j_gene: TRBJ1-2
v_gene: TRBV7-2
abundance: .
d_gene: TRBD1
CDR3aa: CASSSGQGIGYTF
CDR3nt: TGTGCCAGCAGTTCTGGACAGGGGATCGGCTACACCTTC

j_gene: TRBJ1-1
v_gene: TRBV20-1
abundance: .
d_gene: .
CDR3aa: CSASAQDEAFF
CDR3nt: TGCAGTGCTAGTGCACAGGATGAAGCTTTCTTT

j_gene: TRBJ1-3
v_gene: TRBV11-2
abundance: .
d_gene: .
CDR3aa: CASSPPREFSNSGNTIYF
CDR3nt: TGTGCCAGCAGCCCCCCCCGAGAGTTTTCAAACTCTGGAAACACCATATATTTT

j_gene: TRBJ2-5
v_gene: TRBV20-1
abundance: .
d_gene: .
CDR3aa: CSATFQETQYF
CDR3nt: TGCAGTGCTACGTTCCAAGAGACCCAGTACTTC

j_gene: TRBJ1-5
v_gene: TRBV4-1
abundance: once
d_gene: .
CDR3aa: CASSQVTSTGGVQPQHF
CDR3nt: TGCGCCAGCAGCCAAGTGACGTCCACGGGGGGAGTTCAGCCCCAGCATTTT

j_gene: TRBJ1-5
v_gene: TRBV27
abundance: .
d_gene: .
CDR3aa: CASSSGWNQPQHF
CDR3nt: TGTGCCAGCAGTTCGGGGTGGAATCAGCCCCAGCATTTT

j_gene: TRBJ2-1
v_gene: TRBV11-2
abundance: .
d_gene: .
CDR3aa: CASSLDPGHEQFF
CDR3nt: TGTGCCAGCAGCTTAGATCCGGGTCATGAGCAGTTCTTC